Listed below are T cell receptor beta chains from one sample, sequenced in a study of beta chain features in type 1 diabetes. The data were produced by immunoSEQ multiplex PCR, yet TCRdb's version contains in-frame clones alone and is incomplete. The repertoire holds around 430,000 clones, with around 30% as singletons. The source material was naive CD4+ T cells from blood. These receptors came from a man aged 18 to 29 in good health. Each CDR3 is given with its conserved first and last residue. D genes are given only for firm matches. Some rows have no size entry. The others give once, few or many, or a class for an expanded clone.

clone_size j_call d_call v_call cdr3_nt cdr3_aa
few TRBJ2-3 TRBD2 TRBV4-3 TGCGCCAGCAGCCAAGTGACTAGCGGGTACGGTGATACGCAGTATTTT CASSQVTSGYGDTQYF
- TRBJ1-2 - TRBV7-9 TGTGCCAGCAGCTCAATCCAAGGAGGGGCCTATGGCTACACCTTC CASSSIQGGAYGYTF
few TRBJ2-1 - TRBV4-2 TGTGCCAGCAGCCAAGAAACTAGATGGGGAAATGAGCAGTTCTTC CASSQETRWGNEQFF
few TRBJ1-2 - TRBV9 TGTGCCAGCAGCGCAGAGATTAACTATGGCTACACCTTC CASSAEINYGYTF
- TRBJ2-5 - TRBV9 TGTGCCAGCAGCGCCACTCCGGGTTACCAGTACTTC CASSATPGYQYF
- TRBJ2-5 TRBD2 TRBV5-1 TGCGCCAGCAGTGGACTAGCGGGGACTGAGACCCAGTACTTC CASSGLAGTETQYF
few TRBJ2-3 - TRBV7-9 TGTGCCAGCAGCTCTGAAGAGGGTAGAGATACGCAGTATTTT CASSSEEGRDTQYF
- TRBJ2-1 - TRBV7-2 TGTGCCAGCAGTCTCTCGGGTAATGAGCAGTTCTTC CASSLSGNEQFF
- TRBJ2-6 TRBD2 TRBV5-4 TGTGCCAGCAGCTTGGGGCTAGCGGGAACCGGGGCCAACGTCCTGACTTTC CASSLGLAGTGANVLTF
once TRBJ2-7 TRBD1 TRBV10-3 TGTGCCATCAGTGGGGGACAGGGGGCCCACGAGCAGTACTTC CAISGGQGAHEQYF
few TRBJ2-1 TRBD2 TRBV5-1 TGCGCCAGCAGCTTAGGACTAGCGTTAACCTACAATGAGCAGTTCTTC CASSLGLALTYNEQFF
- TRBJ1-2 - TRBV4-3 TGCGCCAGCAGCCAAGAGACGGTCACCTATGGCTACACCTTC CASSQETVTYGYTF
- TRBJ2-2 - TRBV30 TGTGCCTGGACCCTCGGAGTCGGGGAGCTGTTTTTT CAWTLGVGELFF
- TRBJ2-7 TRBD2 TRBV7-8 TGTGCCAGCAGCGATAAGCGGGACGGAACCTACGAGCAGTACTTC CASSDKRDGTYEQYF
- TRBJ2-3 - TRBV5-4 TGTGCCAGCAGCTCTGGGGGCGGGAGCACAGATACGCAGTATTTT CASSSGGGSTDTQYF
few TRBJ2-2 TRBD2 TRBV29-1 TGCAGCGTATCCGCGGGGGGCGCGAACACCGGGGAGCTGTTTTTT CSVSAGGANTGELFF
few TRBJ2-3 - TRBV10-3 TGTGCCATCAGGGCCACGTACGGAGGCACAGATACGCAGTATTTT CAIRATYGGTDTQYF
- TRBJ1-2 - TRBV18 TGTGCCAGCTCACCCTCCGGGACGGCTTTAGGCTACACCTTC CASSPSGTALGYTF
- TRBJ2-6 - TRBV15 TGTGCCACCAGCAGAGGCGAGGGACACCGCTCTGGGGCCAACGTCCTGACTTTC CATSRGEGHRSGANVLTF
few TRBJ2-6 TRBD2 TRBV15 TGTGCCACCAGCACCATGGGAGGGGCGGATGGGGCCAACGTCCTGACTTTC CATSTMGGADGANVLTF
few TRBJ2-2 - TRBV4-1 TGCGCCAGCAGCCAAGTAATCGGGGAGCTGTTTTTT CASSQVIGELFF
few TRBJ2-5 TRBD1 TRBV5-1 TGCGCCAGCAGCGGCGGACAGGGGGAGGAGACCCAGTACTTC CASSGGQGEETQYF
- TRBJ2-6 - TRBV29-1 TGCAGCGCCCGTGGGGACACTGGGGCCAACGTCCTGACTTTC CSARGDTGANVLTF
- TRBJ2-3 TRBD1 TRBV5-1 TGCGCCAGCAGCTTCGGGGGACAGGGTTTTGCAGATACGCAGTATTTT CASSFGGQGFADTQYF